This T cell receptor beta chain was captured in a study of T cell responses to AZD1222 COVID-19 vaccine (dated by TCRdb to the early 2020s). With respect to the entire study: AZD1222 recipients with second doses at about 4 weeks or about 12 weeks were pooled, because spike-specific TCR depth and breadth did not differ between schedules. Trial participants were enrolled by age into subgroups of 18-55, 56-69 and 70-plus years, and roughly 150, 30 and 60 TCR-sequenced participants, respectively, were included in these subgroups. A total of 230 to 250 trial participants underwent TCR sequencing, of whom about 200 received two doses of AZD1222 and about 25 received two doses of the MenACWY control vaccine.

Worth noting for this clone: What antigen it recognizes has not been identified. No base qualities exist here, and no much larger clone lies one base off it.

Taken from cysteine to phenylalanine, the CDR3 has 15 residues. The DNA shown is the 45-base CDR3, in frame from base 1. The germline V gene encodes CDR1 PRHDT and CDR2 FYEKMQ (reference sequence). The germline ends are 11 bases apart after V is trimmed by 0 bases and J by 2 bases. The CDR3 regions of human TCRbeta chains were analyzed by immunosequencing. The authors processed their data as follows. TCRs in the repertoires were compared against a reference library of SARS-CoV-2-specific TCRs that had been generated with the MIRA antigen-specificity platform. Breadth meant the fraction of unique TCRs that were SARS-CoV-2-associated, whereas depth meant the fraction of total T cells that were SARS-CoV-2-associated. Each spike-specific TCR was assigned to its reactive spike region and to a CD4 or CD8 class using the MIRA data. Log10-transformed breadth and depth values were compared by one-way ANOVA with Sidak's multiple comparisons tests. TCRdb retrieved this table from immuneACCESS and kept in-frame rearrangements only. Not all clones are present; in checked studies, unresolved V genes account for under half, and no reason is known for the remainder. That table supplies the V and J calls and clone size; D and trimming were determined from the DNA. This sample has about 210,000 clones in its table, and around 94% of those were observed once. The ten largest clonotypes hold approximately 1.5% of the sample.

This sample's time point label indicates: baseline before first vaccination. Samples from vaccinated people were obtained from the UK trials COV001 and COV002, which included a single-blind randomized controlled phase 2/3 trial of AZD1222 (ChAdOx1 nCoV-19) in healthy adults. For TCRbeta chain sequencing, PBMC samples from trial participants were taken at day 0 and at day 28 after the second dose. Paper-wide results and their limitations: Participants were mostly white British and included more females than males, and it was suggested by the authors that clonal diversity may have been underestimated. Nearly half of unique spike-specific TCRs reportedly recognized epitopes outside regions mutated in the B.1.351 and B.1.1.7 variants. A significant rise in spike-specific TCR breadth and depth was observed after two AZD1222 doses relative to day 0 and relative to MenACWY recipients. Because no day 14 peak-response samples were available, the repertoires could be characterized only after the peak T cell response. CD4 TCRs associated with the vaccine covered the entire spike protein, and the dominant responses were in regions 160-218 and 743-854. In the small 56-69-year group, the increase in depth fell short of significance, most likely because of low power. Conclusions about previously exposed vaccinees are limited because only six or seven AZD1222 recipients were SARS-CoV-2 seropositive at baseline.

The material was peripheral blood, obtained on day 0 of AZD1222 vaccination. This chain joins TRBV13 to TRBJ2-7; the D gene lacks a confident call. This TCR came from an adult in good health. The CDR3 reads CASSLGPTPTYEQYF. The bases are TGTGCCAGCAGCTTAGGGCCTACTCCTACCTACGAGCAGTACTTC.